This T cell receptor (beta chain) was recorded in a study of T cells after posttransplantation cyclophosphamide. Treatment was busulfan-fludarabine conditioning, a marrow graft, and cyclophosphamide on days +3 and +4. General study results and limits: TRB overlap between skin or GI tissue T cells and blood was limited. Donor CD8+ memory clones often dominated recipient blood repertoires at later times.

This clone has a handful of counts. Its specificity is not known. Sequencing was performed with immunoSEQ multiplex PCR; in TCRdb, only in-frame clones are kept and a portion is missing. The sample comprises thousands of clones, 82% of which are singletons, and 15% to 20% rests with the top ten. Sequencing was performed on CD4+ T cells sorted from blood, taken 950 to 1,200 days after allogeneic stem cell transplant with posttransplant cyclophosphamide. The sequence derives from a female patient aged 40 to 55 who received an allogeneic stem cell transplant from a related donor, was CMV-positive, and had no GVHD. The T cells may partly be graft donor cells.

The CDR3 loop is CASSWTSGGNEQFF. CDR3 DNA sequence: TGTGCCAGTAGTTGGACTAGCGGGGGGAATGAGCAGTTCTTC. This sequence joins TRBV19 and TRBJ2-1; 14 bases are a match to TRBD2. Looked up from germline, CDR1 is LNHDA and CDR2 is SQIVND (reference sequence). This CDR3 region has 14 residues. V was clipped by 5 bases and J by 7 bases; unmatched bases: 1.